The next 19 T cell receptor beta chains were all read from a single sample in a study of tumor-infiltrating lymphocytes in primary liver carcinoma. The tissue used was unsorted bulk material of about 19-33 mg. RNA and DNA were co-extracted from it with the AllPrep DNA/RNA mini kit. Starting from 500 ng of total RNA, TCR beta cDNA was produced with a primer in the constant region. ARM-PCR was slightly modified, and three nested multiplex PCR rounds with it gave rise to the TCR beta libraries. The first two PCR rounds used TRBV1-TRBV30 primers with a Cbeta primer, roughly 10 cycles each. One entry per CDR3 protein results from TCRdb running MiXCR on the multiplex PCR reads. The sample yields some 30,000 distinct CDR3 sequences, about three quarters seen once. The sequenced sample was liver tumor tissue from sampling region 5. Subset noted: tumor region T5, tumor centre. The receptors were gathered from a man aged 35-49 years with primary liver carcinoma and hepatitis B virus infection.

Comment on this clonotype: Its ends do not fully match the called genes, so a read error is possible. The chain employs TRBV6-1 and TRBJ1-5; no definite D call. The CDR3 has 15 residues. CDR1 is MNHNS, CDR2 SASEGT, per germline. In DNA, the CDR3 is TGTGCGAGCAGTGAAATCTCCTATAGCATTCAGCCCAAGCATTTT. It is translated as CASSEISYSIQPKHF.

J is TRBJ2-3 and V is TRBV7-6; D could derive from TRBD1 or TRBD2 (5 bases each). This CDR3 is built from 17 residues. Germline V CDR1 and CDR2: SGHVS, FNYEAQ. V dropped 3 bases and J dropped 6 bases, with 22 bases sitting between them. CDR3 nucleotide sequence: TGTGCCAGCAGCTTCACGTCCGGGGACCTGGTTCTGGATACGCAGTATTTT. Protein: CASSFTSGDLVLDTQYF.

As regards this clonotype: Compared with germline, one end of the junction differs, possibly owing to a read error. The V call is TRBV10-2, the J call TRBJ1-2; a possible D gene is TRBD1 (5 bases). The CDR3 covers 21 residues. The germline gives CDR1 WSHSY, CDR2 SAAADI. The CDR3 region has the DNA TGCACCAGCAGTGAGGGCTTAGTGTCGGGGGGTAGCCGAGGATTGGGTTATGGTTACACCTTC. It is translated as CTSSEGLVSGGSRGLGYGYTF.

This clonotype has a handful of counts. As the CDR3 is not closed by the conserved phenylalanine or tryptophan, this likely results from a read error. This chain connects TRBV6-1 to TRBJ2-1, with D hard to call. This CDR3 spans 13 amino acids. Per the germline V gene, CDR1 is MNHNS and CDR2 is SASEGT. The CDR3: CASSEALGNGQFC. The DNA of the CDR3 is TGTGCCAGCAGTGAAGCGCTGGGAAATGGGCAGTTCTGC.

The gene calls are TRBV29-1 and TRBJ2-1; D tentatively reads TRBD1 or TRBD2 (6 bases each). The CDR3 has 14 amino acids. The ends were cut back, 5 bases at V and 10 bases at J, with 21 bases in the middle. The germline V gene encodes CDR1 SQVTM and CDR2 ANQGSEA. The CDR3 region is CSVPKTGGFNEQFF. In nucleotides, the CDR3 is TGCAGCGTTCCTAAGACAGGAGGGTTTAACGAGCAGTTCTTC.

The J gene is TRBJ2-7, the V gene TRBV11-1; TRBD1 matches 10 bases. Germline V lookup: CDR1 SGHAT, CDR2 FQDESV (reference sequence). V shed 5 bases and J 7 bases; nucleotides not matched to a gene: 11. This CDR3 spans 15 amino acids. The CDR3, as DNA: TGTGCCAGCAGCCTGCCCGGGACAGGGGAGAAAGAGCAGTACTTC. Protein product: CASSLPGTGEKEQYF.

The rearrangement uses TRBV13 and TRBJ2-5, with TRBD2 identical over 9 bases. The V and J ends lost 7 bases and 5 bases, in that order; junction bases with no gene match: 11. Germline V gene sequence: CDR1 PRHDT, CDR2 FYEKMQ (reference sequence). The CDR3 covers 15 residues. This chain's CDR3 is CASNRAREGRETQYF. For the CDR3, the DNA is TGTGCCAGCAACCGAGCGCGGGAGGGTAGGGAGACCCAGTACTTC. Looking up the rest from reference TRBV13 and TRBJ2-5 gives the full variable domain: AAGVIQSPRHLIKEKRETATLKCYPIPRHDTVYWYQQGPGQDPQFLISFYEKMQSDKGSIPDRFSAQQFSDYHSELNMSSLELGDSALYFCASNRAREGRETQYFGPGTRLLVL.

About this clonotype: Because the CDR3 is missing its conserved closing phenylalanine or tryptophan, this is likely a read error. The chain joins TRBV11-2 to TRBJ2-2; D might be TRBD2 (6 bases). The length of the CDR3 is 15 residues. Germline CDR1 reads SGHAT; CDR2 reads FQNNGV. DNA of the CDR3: TGTACCAGCGGCTTTGCGGGATCGAACACCGGGGAGCTGTTTATT. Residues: CTSGFAGSNTGELFI.

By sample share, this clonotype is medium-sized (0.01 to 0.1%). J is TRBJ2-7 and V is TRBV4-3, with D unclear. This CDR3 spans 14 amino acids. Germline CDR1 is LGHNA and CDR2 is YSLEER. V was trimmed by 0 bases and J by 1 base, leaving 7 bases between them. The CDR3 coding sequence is TGCGCCAGCAGCCAAGACCCCAGATCCTACGAGCAGTACTTC. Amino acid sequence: CASSQDPRSYEQYF.

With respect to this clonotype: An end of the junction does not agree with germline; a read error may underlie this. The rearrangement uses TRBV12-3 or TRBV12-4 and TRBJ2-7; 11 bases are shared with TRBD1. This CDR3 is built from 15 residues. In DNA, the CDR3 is TGTGCCGACAGTTTAGGACAGGGGGCCAACTACGAGCAATACTTC. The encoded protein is CADSLGQGANYEQYF.

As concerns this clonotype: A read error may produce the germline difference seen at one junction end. The chain's CDR3 is CASSRTGSNQSQHF. The CDR3 DNA sequence: TGTGCCAGTAGTAGGACAGGGAGCAATCAGTCCCAGCATTTT. The chain is built from TRBV12-3 or TRBV12-4 and TRBJ1-5; 8 bases are a match to TRBD1. CDR3 length: 14 residues.

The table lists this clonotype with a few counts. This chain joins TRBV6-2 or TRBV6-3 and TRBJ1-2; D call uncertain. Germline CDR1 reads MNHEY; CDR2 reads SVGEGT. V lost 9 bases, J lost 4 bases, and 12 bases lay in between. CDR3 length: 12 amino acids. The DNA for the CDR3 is TGTGCCAGTAGCGGACTGAGCTATGGCTACACCTTC. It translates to CASSGLSYGYTF.

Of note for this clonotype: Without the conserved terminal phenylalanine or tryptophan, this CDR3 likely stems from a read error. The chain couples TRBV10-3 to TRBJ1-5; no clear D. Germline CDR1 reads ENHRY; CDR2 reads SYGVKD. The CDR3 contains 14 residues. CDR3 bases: TGTGCTATCAGTGAGTACGAGGGCGATCAGCCCCAGCATTCT. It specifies CAISEYEGDQPQHS.

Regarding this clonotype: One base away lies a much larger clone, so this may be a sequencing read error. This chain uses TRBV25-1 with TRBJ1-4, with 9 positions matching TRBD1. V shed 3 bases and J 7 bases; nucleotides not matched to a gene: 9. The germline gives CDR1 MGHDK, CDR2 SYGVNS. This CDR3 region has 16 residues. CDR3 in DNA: TGTGCCAGCAGTGATACTGGGACAGGGTTATTTGAAAAACTGTTTTTT. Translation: CASSDTGTGLFEKLFF.

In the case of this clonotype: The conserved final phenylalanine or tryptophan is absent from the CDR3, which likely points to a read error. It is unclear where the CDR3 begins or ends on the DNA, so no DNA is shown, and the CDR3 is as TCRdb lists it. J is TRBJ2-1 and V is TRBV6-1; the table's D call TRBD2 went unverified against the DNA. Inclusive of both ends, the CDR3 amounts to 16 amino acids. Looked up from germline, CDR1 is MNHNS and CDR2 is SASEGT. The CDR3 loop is CASSEATSGRGREQVL.

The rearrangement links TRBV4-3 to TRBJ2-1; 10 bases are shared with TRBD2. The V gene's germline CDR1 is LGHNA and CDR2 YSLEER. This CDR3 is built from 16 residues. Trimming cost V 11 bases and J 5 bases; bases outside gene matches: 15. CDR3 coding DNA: TGCGCCGGCGGCCCTGCGGGACTAGCGCGGAACAATGAGCAGTTCTTC. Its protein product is CAGGPAGLARNNEQFF.

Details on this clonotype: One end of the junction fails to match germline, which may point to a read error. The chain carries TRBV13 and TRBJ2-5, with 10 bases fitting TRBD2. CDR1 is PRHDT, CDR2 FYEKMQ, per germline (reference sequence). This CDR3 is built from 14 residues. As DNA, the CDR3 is TGTGCCAGCTGCCAAGCGGGAGGGCAAGAGACCCAATACTTC. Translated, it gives CASCQAGGQETQYF.

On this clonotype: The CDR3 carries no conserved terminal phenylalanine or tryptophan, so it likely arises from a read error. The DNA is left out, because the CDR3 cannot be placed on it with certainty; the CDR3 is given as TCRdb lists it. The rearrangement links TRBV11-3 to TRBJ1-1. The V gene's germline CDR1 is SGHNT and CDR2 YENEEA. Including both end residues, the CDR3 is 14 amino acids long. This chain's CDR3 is CASSQDGLNIEASS.

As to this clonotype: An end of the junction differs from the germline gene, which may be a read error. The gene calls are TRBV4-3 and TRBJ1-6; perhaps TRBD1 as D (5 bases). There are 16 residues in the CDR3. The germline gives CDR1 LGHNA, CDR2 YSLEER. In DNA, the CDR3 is TGCGCCAGCAGCCAAGCTCGAGGGGCCGTCAATTCACGCCTCCATTTT. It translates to CASSQARGAVNSRLHF.